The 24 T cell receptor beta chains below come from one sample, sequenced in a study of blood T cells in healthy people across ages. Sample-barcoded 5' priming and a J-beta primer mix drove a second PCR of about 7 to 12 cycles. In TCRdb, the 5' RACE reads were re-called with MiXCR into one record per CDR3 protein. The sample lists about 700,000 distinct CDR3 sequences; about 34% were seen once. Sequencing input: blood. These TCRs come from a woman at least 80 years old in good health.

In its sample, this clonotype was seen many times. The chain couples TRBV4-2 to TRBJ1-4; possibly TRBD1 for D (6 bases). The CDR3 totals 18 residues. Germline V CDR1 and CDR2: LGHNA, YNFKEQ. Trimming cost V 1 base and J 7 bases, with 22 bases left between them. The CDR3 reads CASSQAGRSLKGGEKLFF. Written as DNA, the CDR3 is TGTGCCAGCAGCCAAGCAGGACGATCGCTCAAAGGGGGTGAAAAACTGTTTTTT.

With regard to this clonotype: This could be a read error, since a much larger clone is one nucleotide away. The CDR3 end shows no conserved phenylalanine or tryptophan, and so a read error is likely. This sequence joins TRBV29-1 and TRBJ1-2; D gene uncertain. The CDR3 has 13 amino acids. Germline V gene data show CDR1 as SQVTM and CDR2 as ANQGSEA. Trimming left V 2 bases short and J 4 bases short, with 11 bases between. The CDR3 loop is CSVELWGGYGYTV. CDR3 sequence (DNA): TGCAGCGTTGAATTATGGGGAGGCTATGGCTACACCGTC.

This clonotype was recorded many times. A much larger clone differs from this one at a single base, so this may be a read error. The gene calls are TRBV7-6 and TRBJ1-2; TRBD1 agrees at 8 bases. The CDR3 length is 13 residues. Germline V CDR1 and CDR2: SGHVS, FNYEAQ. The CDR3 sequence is CASSPTGGYGHTF. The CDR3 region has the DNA TGTGCCAGCAGCCCCACAGGGGGGTATGGCCACACCTTC.

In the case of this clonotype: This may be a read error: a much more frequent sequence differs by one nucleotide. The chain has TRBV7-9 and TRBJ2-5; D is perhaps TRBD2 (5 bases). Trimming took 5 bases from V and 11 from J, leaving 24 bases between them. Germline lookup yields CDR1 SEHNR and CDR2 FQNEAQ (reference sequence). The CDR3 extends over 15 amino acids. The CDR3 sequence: CASSQTRVGDYGQYF. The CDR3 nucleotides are TGTGCCAGCAGCCAGACGAGGGTCGGAGACTACGGGCAGTACTTC.

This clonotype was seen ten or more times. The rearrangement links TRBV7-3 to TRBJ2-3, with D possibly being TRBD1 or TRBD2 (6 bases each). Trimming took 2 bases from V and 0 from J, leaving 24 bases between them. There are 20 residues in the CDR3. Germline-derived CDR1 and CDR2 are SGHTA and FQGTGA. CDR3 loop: CASSLEVPGGRQYSTDTQYF. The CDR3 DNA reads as TGTGCCAGCAGCTTAGAGGTCCCCGGGGGCCGCCAGTATAGCACAGATACGCAGTATTTT.

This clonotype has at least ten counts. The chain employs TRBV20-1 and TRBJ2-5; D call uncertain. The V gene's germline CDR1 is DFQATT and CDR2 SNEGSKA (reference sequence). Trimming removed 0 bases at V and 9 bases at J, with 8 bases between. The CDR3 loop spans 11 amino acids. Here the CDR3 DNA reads TGCAGTGCTAGAGACCCCCCGGCCCAGTACTTC. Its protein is CSARDPPAQYF.

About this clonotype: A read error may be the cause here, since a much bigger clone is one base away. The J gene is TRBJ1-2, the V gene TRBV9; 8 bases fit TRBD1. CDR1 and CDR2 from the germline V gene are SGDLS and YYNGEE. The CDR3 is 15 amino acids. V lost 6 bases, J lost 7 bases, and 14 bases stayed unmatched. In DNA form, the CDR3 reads TGTGCCAGCAACGAGAGGACAGGGTTTGATCTTGGCTACACCTTC. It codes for CASNERTGFDLGYTF.

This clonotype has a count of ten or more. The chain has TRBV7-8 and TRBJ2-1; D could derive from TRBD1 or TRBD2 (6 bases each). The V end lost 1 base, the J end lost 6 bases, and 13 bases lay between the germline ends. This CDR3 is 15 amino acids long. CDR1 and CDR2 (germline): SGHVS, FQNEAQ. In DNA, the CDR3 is TGTGCCAGCAGCTTAGTTACGGGGGCGCCCAATGAGCAGTTCTTC. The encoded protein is CASSLVTGAPNEQFF.

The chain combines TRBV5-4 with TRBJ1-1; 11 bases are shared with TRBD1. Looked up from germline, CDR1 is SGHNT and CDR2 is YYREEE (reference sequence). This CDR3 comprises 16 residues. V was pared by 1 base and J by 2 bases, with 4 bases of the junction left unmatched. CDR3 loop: CASSLWTGGGNTEAFF. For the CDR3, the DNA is TGTGCCAGCAGCTTGTGGACAGGGGGCGGAAACACTGAAGCTTTCTTT.

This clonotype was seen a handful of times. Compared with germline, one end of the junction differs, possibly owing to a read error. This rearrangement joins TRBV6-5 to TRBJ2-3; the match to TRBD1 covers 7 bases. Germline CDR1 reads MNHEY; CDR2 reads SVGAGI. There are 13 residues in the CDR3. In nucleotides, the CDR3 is TGTGCCGGCAGTTACACCAGGGGGAATACGCAGTATTTT. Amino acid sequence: CAGSYTRGNTQYF.

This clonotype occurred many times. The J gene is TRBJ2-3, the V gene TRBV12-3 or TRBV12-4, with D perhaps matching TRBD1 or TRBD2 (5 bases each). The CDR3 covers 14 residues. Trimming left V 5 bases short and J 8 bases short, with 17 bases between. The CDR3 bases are TGTGCCAGCAGTACCGGGACCCCCAAGGGTACGCAGTATTTT. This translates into CASSTGTPKGTQYF.

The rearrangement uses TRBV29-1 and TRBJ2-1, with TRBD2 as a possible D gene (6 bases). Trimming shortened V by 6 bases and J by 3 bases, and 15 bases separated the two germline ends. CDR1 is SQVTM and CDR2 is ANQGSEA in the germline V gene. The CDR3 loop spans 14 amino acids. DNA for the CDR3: TGCAGCGTGCAAGCGGGTCAAGGCTACAATGAGCAGTTCTTC. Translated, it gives CSVQAGQGYNEQFF.

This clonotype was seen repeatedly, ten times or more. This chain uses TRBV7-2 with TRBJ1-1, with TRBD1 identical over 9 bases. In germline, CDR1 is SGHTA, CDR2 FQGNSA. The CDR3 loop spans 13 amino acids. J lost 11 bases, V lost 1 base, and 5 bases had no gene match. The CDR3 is CASSLDTGGEAFF. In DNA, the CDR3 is TGTGCCAGCAGCTTAGATACAGGGGGCGAGGCTTTCTTT.

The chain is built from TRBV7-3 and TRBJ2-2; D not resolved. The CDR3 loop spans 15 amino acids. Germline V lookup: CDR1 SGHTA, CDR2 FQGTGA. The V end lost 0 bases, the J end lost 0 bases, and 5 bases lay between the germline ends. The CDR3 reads CASSLTSSNTGELFF. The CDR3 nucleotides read TGTGCCAGCAGCTTAACCAGCTCGAACACCGGGGAGCTGTTTTTT. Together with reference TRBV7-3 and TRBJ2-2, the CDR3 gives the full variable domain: GAGVSQTPSNKVTEKGKYVELRCDPISGHTALYWYRQSLGQGPEFLIYFQGTGAADDSGLPNDRFFAVRPEGSVSTLKIQRTERGDSAVYLCASSLTSSNTGELFFGEGSRLTVL.

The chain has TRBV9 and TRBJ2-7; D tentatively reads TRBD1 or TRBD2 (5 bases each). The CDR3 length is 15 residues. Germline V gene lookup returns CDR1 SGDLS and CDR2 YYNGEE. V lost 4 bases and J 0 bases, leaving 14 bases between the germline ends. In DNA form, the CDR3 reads TGTGCCAGCAGCATTGGGACGGCGAGCTCCTACGAGCAGTACTTC. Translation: CASSIGTASSYEQYF.

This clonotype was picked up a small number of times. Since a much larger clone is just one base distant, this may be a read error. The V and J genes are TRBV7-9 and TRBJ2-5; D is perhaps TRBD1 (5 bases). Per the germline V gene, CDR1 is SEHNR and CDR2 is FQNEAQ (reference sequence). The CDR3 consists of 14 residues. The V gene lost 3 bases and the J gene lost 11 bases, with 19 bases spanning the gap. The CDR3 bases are TGTGCCAGCAGCTTGGAAGGGGCCTACAATGAGCAGTACTTC. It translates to CASSLEGAYNEQYF.

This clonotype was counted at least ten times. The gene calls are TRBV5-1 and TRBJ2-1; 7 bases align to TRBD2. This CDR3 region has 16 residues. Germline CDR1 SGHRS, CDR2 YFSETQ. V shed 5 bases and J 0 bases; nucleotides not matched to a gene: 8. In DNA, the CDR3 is TGCGCCAGCAGGTCCAGCGGGACGAGCTCCTACAATGAGCAGTTCTTC. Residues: CASRSSGTSSYNEQFF.

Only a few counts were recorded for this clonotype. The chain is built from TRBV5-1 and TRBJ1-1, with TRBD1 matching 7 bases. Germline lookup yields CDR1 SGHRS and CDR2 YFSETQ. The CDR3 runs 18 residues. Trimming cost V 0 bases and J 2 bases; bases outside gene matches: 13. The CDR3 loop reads CASSLEGGQPPRNTEAFF. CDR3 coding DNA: TGCGCCAGCAGCTTGGAGGGGGGACAGCCTCCGCGCAACACTGAAGCTTTCTTT.

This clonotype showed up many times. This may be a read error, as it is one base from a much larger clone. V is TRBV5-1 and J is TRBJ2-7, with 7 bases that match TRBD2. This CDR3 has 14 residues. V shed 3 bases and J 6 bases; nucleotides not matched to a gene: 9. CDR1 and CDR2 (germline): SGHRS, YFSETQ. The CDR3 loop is CASSWGGSGSEQYF. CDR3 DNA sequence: TGCGCCAGCAGCTGGGGGGGTTCAGGGTCCGAGCAGTACTTC.

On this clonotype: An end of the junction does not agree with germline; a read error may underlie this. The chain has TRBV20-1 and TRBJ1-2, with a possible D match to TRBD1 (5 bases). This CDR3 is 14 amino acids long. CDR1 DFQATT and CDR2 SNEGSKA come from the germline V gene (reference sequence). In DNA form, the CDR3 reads TGCAGTGCTGGAGACAGCCCTACTAACTATGGCTACACCTTC. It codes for CSAGDSPTNYGYTF.

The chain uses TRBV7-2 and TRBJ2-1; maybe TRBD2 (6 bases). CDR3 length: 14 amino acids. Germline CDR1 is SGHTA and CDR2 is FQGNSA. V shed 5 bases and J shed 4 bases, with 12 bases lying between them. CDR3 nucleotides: TGTGCCAGCAGCGTCCAACGGGAGTACAATGAGCAGTTCTTC. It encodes CASSVQREYNEQFF.

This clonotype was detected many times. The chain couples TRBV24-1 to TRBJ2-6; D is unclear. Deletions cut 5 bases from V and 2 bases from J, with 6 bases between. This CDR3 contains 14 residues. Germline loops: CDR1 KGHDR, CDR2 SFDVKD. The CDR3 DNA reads TGTGCCACCAGTGTATCTGCTGGGGCCAACGTCCTGACTTTC. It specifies CATSVSAGANVLTF.

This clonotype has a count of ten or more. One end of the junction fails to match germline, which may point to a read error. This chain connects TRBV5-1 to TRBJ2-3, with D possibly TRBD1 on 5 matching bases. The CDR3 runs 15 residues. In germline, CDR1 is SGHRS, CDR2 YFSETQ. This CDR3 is CASSLEAGRTDTQYF. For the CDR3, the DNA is TGTGCCAGCAGTTTAGAGGCAGGGCGCACAGATACGCAGTATTTT.

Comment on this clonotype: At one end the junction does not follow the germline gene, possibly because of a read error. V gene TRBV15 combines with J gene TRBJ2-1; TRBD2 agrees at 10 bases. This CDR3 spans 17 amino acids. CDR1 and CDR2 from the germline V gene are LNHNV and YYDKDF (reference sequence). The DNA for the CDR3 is TGTACCACCAGCAGAGATGTCGTAGCGGGGGGAAAGGGTGAGCAGTTCTTC. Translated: CTTSRDVVAGGKGEQFF.